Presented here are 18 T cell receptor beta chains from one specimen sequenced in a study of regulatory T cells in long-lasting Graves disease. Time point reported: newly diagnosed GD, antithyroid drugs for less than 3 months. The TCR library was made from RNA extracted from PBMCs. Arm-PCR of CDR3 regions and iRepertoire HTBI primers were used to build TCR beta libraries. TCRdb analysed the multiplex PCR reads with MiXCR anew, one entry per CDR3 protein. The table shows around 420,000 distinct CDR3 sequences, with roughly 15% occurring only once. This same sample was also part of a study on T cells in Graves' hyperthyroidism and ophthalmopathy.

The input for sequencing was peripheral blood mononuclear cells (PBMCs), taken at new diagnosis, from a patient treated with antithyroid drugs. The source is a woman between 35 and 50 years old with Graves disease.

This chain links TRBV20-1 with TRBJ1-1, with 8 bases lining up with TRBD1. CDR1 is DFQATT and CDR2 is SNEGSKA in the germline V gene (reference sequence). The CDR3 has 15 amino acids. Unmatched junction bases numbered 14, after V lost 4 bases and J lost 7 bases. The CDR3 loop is CSATTAQGGLNEAFF. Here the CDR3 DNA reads TGCAGTGCTACCACCGCACAGGGGGGACTGAATGAAGCTTTCTTT.

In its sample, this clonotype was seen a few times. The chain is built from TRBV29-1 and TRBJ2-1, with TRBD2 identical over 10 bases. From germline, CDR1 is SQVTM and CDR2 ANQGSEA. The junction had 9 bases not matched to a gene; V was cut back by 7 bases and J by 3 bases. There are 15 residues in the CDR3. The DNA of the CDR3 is TGCAGCGCCCGTACCAGCGGGAGGGGCTACAATGAGCAGTTCTTC. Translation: CSARTSGRGYNEQFF.

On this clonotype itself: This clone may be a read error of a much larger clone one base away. This CDR3 is CANMTRQETQYF. DNA for the CDR3: TGTGCCAACATGACACGGCAAGAGACCCAGTACTTC. The rearrangement joins TRBV6-2 or TRBV6-3 to TRBJ2-5; no definite D call. Germline V gene lookup returns CDR1 MNHEY and CDR2 SVGEGT. V was pared by 10 bases and J by 2 bases, with 11 bases between. The CDR3 extends over 12 amino acids.

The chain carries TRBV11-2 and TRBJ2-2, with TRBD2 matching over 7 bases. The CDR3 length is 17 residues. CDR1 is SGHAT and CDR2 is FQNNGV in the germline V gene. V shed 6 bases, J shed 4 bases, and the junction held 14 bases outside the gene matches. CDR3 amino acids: CASSSQDLTGGTGELFF. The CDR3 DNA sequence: TGTGCCAGCAGTTCCCAAGACTTAACGGGGGGCACCGGGGAGCTGTTTTTT.

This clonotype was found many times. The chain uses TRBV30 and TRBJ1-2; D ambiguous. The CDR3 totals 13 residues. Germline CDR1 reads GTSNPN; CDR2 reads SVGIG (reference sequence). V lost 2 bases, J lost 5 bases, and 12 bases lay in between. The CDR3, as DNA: TGTGCCTGGAGTATGAGCAACTCTTATGGCTACACCTTC. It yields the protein CAWSMSNSYGYTF.

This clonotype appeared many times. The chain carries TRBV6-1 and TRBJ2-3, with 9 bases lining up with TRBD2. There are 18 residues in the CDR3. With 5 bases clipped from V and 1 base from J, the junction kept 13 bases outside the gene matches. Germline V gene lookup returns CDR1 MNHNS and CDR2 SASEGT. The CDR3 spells CASSPSALAGDGTDTQYF. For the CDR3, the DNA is TGTGCCAGCAGTCCCTCGGCGTTAGCGGGAGATGGCACAGATACGCAGTATTTT.

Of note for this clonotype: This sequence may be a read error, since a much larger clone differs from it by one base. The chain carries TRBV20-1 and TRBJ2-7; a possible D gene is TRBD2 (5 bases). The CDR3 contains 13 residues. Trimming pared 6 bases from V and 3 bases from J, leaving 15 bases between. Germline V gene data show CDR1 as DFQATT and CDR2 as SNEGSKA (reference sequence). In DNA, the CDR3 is TGCAGTGCAAACCCCGGGATTTACTACGAGCAGTACGTC. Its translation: CSANPGIYYEQYV.

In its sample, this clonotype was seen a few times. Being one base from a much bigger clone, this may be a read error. As DNA, the CDR3 is TGTGCCAGCACAAAAGACAGGACGAGCACCGGGGAGCTGTTTTTT. This encodes CASTKDRTSTGELFF. The chain has TRBV2 and TRBJ2-2; a possible D gene is TRBD1 (6 bases). Trimming shortened V by 7 bases and J by 4 bases, and 16 bases separated the two germline ends. The CDR3 consists of 15 residues. Germline values: CDR1 SNHLY, CDR2 FYNNEI.

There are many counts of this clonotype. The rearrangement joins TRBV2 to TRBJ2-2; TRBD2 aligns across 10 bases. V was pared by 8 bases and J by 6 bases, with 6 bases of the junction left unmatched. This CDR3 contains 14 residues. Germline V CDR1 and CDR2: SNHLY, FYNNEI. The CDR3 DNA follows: TGTGCCAGCGCGCCCAGCGGGAGGGCCGGGGAGCTGTTTTTT. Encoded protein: CASAPSGRAGELFF.

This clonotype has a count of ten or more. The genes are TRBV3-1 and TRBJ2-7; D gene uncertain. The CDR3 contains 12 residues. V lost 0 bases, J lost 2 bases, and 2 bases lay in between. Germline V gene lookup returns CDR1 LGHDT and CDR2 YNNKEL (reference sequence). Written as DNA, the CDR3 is TGTGCCAGCAGCCAAGACCCCTACGAGCAGTACTTC. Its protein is CASSQDPYEQYF.

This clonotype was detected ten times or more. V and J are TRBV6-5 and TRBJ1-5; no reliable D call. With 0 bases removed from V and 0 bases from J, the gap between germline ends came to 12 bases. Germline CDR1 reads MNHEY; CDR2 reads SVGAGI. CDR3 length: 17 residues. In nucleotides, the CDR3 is TGTGCCAGCAGTTACTCGGCCCCTTCAGGTAGCAATCAGCCCCAGCATTTT. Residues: CASSYSAPSGSNQPQHF.

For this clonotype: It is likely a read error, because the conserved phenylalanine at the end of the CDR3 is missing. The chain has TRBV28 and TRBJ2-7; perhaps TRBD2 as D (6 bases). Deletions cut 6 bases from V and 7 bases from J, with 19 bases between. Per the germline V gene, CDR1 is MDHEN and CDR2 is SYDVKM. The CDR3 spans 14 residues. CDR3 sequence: CASSPNGLSGEQYL. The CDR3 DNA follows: TGTGCCAGCAGCCCAAATGGACTATCGGGGGAGCAGTACCTC.

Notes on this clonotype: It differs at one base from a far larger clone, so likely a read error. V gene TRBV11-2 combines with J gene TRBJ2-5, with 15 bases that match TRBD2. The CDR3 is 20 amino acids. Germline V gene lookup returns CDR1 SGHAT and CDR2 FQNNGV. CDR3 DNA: TGTGCCAGCAGCTTAGCCGCGCCTACGGGACTAGCGGGGGGCCAAGAGACCCAGCACTTC. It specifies CASSLAAPTGLAGGQETQHF.

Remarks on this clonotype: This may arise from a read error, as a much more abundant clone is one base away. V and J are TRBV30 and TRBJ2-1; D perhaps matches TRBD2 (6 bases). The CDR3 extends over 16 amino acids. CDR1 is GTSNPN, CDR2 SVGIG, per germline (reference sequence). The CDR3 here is CAWGVRPTSSLNEQFF. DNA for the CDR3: TGTGCCTGGGGTGTACGGCCAACTAGCAGTCTAAATGAGCAGTTCTTC.

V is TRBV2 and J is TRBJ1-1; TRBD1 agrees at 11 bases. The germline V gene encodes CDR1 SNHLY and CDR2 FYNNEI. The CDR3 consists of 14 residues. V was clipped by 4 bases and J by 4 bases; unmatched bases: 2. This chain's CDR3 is CASSGTGGGTEAFF. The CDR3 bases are TGTGCCAGCAGTGGGACAGGGGGCGGCACTGAAGCTTTCTTT.

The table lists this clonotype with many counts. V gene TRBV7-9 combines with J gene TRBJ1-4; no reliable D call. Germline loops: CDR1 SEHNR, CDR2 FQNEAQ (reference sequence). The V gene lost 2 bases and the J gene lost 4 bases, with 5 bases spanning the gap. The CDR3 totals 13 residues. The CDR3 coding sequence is TGTGCCAGCAGCTTAAGGGATAATGAAAAACTGTTTTTT. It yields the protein CASSLRDNEKLFF.

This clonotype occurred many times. CDR3 bases: TGTGCCAGCAGTTCTGTGACCCCGGGGTCCTACAATGAGCAGTTCTTC. Protein: CASSSVTPGSYNEQFF. V and J are TRBV12-3 or TRBV12-4 and TRBJ2-1; D may be TRBD2 (5 bases). Trimming cost V 4 bases and J 1 base, with 14 bases left between them. The CDR3 contains 16 residues.

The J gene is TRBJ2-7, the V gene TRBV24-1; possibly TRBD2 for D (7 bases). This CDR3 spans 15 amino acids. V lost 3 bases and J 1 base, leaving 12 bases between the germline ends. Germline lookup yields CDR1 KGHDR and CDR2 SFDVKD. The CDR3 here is CATSDRRGGSYEQYF. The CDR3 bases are TGTGCCACCAGTGATCGCAGGGGAGGGTCCTACGAGCAGTACTTC.